What follows are 7 T cell receptor beta chains derived from one specimen sequenced in a study of response to subunit inactivated influenza vaccine. Each CDR3 protein gets one entry after TCRdb re-called the RT-PCR reads with MiXCR. Of more than 450,000 distinct CDR3 sequences listed, 11% are singletons. This same sample was also taken into another study, of T cells expressing NK-cell markers. That source notes: UMI-tagged 5'RACE template switching yielded the TCR beta cDNA.

The starting material was PBMCs from blood, obtained on the day of vaccination. These receptor sequences come from a man aged 50-60 years who received an inactivated influenza vaccine.

The chain joins TRBV6-5 to TRBJ2-7; D gene ambiguous. CDR1 and CDR2 from the germline V gene are MNHEY and SVGAGI. Trimming pared 4 bases from V and 6 bases from J, leaving 13 bases between. This CDR3 is built from 13 residues. The CDR3 DNA reads TGTGCCAGCAGTTTAACGGACCGTTCCGAGCAGTACTTC. Amino acids: CASSLTDRSEQYF.

V usage is TRBV6-1 and J usage is TRBJ2-6; D uncertain. This CDR3 is 17 amino acids long. V was trimmed by 4 bases and J by 0 bases, leaving 13 bases between them. Germline values: CDR1 MNHNS, CDR2 SASEGT. CDR3 residues: CASSGIPGDSGANVLTF. CDR3 in DNA: TGTGCCAGCAGTGGAATCCCAGGAGACTCTGGGGCCAACGTCCTGACTTTC.

This chain uses TRBV2 with TRBJ1-3; a possible D gene is TRBD1 (5 bases). Germline assignment: CDR1 SNHLY and CDR2 FYNNEI. This CDR3 contains 13 residues. Trimming cost V 6 bases and J 1 base, with 7 bases left between them. The CDR3 DNA sequence: TGTGCCAGCAGGGACAAGTCTGGAAACACCATATATTTT. Translated: CASRDKSGNTIYF.

The rearrangement links TRBV6-1 to TRBJ1-3, with unresolved D. The CDR3 runs to 14 residues. V was trimmed by 5 bases and J by 2 bases, leaving 10 bases between them. Germline V gives CDR1 MNHNS, CDR2 SASEGT. The CDR3 loop reads CASSKSGAGNTIYF. The DNA for the CDR3 is TGTGCCAGCAGTAAGTCAGGCGCTGGAAACACCATATATTTT.

The J gene is TRBJ2-1, the V gene TRBV12-3 or TRBV12-4; possible D gene TRBD1, 6 bases. This CDR3 spans 15 amino acids. V was shortened by 7 bases and J by 6 bases, with 19 bases between the two germline ends. The CDR3 bases are TGTGCCAGCACCTTCGGGACAAACCTCTTCAATGAGCAGTTCTTC. This encodes CASTFGTNLFNEQFF.

This clonotype was seen a few times. The rearrangement links TRBV2 to TRBJ1-6; D gene ambiguous. The ends were cut back, 7 bases at V and 6 bases at J, with 13 bases in the middle. The CDR3 is 14 amino acids. Germline V gene sequence: CDR1 SNHLY, CDR2 FYNNEI. The CDR3 coding sequence is TGTGCCAGCACTGGGCAATCGGCTAATTCACCCCTCCACTTT. Translation gives CASTGQSANSPLHF.

The rearrangement joins TRBV7-2 to TRBJ2-5; 11 bases are shared with TRBD1. The CDR3 is 15 amino acids. J gave up 4 bases and V 3 bases, and 4 bases lay outside the gene matches. Germline V lookup: CDR1 SGHTA, CDR2 FQGNSA. CDR3 protein: CASSFFGQGAETQYF. CDR3 coding DNA: TGTGCCAGCAGCTTCTTTGGACAGGGGGCAGAGACCCAGTACTTC.